This T cell receptor (delta chain) comes out of a study of human gamma delta and Vdelta1 T cells. Study-level points and caveats: Polyclonal Delta One T cells reportedly showed broad cytotoxic targeting of acute myeloid leukemia.

This CDR3 is built from 20 residues. The V gene lost 1 base and the J gene lost 8 bases, with 32 bases spanning the gap. Germline values: CDR1 TSWWSYY, CDR2 QGS. As concerns this clone: Antigen: not known.

TCRdb re-called the PCR reads with CATT. The sample has fewer than 15,000 delta-chain clones, approximately 51% seen once. The source material was Vdelta1 gamma-delta T cells from blood grown in culture (DOT cells). The receptor's source is a human donor in good health. This chain joins TRDV1 and TRDJ1; D perhaps matches TRDD2 (8 bases). CDR3 region: CALGERLPTFVLGRGGKLIF. CDR3 nucleotides: TGTGCTCTTGGGGAACGGCTTCCTACCTTCGTACTGGGGCGGGGGGGAAAACTCATCTTT.